Each of the 30 T cell receptor beta chains below was sequenced from the same sample in a study of blood T cell repertoires in COVID-19. Using immunoSEQ multiplex PCR, the repertoire was profiled, and TCRdb retains in-frame clones only, with some absent. This sample has a few hundred thousand clones, with approximately 82% found just once. Sequencing used peripheral blood. These receptors were obtained from a woman between 40 and 50 years old who had recovered from COVID-19.

The chain couples TRBV7-2 to TRBJ1-1; D call uncertain. This CDR3 is 13 amino acids long. With 2 bases removed from V and 2 bases from J, the gap between germline ends came to 6 bases. CDR1 is SGHTA, CDR2 FQGNSA, per germline. The chain's CDR3 is CASSLLTNTEAFF. DNA of the CDR3: TGTGCCAGCAGCTTACTAACCAACACTGAAGCTTTCTTT.

This clone was seen a handful of times. The chain recombines TRBV5-1 with TRBJ1-6, with D possibly matching TRBD1 (5 bases). The CDR3 is made up of 15 amino acids. CDR1 and CDR2 from the germline V gene are SGHRS and YFSETQ. V gave up 1 base and J gave up 8 bases, with 13 bases separating them. Here the CDR3 DNA reads TGCGCCAGCAGCTTGAACCCGACAGAAGATTCACCCCTCCACTTT. Encoded protein: CASSLNPTEDSPLHF.

This clone came up many times. The chain carries TRBV2 and TRBJ1-2, with TRBD1 identical over 7 bases. The germline CDR1 and CDR2 sequences are SNHLY and FYNNEI. The CDR3 totals 14 residues. V dropped 3 bases and J dropped 7; count of bases not matched to a gene: 8. The CDR3 nucleotides read TGTGCCAGCAGTGACGGACAGGTATGGAGTGGCTACACCTTC. Translated, it gives CASSDGQVWSGYTF.

V and J are TRBV9 and TRBJ2-7, with 10 bases identical to TRBD2. The ends lost 3 bases at V and 3 bases at J; junction bases unmatched: 3. The CDR3 contains 14 residues. CDR1 is SGDLS, CDR2 YYNGEE, per germline. The CDR3 bases are TGTGCCAGCAGCGCCGTAGCGGGGGGCTACGAGCAGTACTTC. Protein: CASSAVAGGYEQYF.

The chain combines TRBV9 with TRBJ2-3; 8 nucleotides line up with TRBD2. The CDR3 sequence is 15 residues long. The germline V gene encodes CDR1 SGDLS and CDR2 YYNGEE. Germline trimming cut 6 bases from V and 2 bases from J; bases unmatched to any gene: 8. The CDR3 sequence is CASTTGGRTTDTQYF. DNA for the CDR3: TGTGCCAGCACCACGGGGGGGCGGACCACAGATACGCAGTATTTT.

CDR3 nucleotide sequence: TGCGCCAGCAGCTTGGGGGGAACGACAGGAGCTCAGGGGTACACCTTC. Amino acids: CASSLGGTTGAQGYTF. This chain connects TRBV5-1 to TRBJ1-2, with D possibly TRBD1 on 6 matching bases. V was cut by 0 bases and J by 11 bases, with 23 bases left in between. The germline gives CDR1 SGHRS, CDR2 YFSETQ. This CDR3 spans 16 amino acids.

This chain connects TRBV29-1 to TRBJ1-2; 8 bases line up with TRBD1. The CDR3 totals 14 residues. Germline V gene sequence: CDR1 SQVTM, CDR2 ANQGSEA. The junction had 8 bases not matched to a gene; V was cut back by 2 bases and J by 6 bases. For the CDR3, the DNA is TGCAGCGTTGAACCCTATCAGGGGGCGAATGGCTACACCTTC. This codes for CSVEPYQGANGYTF.

The chain joins TRBV7-9 to TRBJ1-1; 10 positions match TRBD1. The CDR3 length is 16 residues. Losses at the gene ends were 5 bases for V and 0 bases for J; bases not matched to a gene: 6. Looked up from germline, CDR1 is SEHNR and CDR2 is FQNEAQ (reference sequence). This CDR3 is CASSRTGGSLNTEAFF. CDR3 bases: TGTGCCAGCAGCAGGACAGGGGGGTCTCTGAACACTGAAGCTTTCTTT. Variable domain in full (rest from reference TRBV7-9 and TRBJ1-1): DTGVSQNPRHKITKRGQNVTFRCDPISEHNRLYWYRQTLGQGPEFLTYFQNEAQLEKSRLLSDRFSAERPKGSFSTLEIQRTEQGDSAMYLCASSRTGGSLNTEAFFGQGTRLTVV.

The CDR3 DNA reads TGTGCCAGTAGTATCCGGGATGGGGAGCTGTTTTTT. Translating gives CASSIRDGELFF. The genes are TRBV19 and TRBJ2-2; tentative D call: TRBD2 (5 bases). Trimming removed 3 bases from V and 8 bases from J, with 7 bases in between. This CDR3 has 12 residues. Looked up from germline, CDR1 is LNHDA and CDR2 is SQIVND (reference sequence).

This clone has more than one count but fewer than ten. The CDR3, as DNA: TGTGCCAGCAGTGAAAGACAGGGGACTCAGCCCCAGCATTTT. It encodes CASSERQGTQPQHF. This sequence joins TRBV2 and TRBJ1-5, with 8 bases identical to TRBD1. V shed 2 bases, J shed 6 bases, and the junction held 3 bases outside the gene matches. The germline V gene has CDR1 SNHLY and CDR2 FYNNEI. CDR3 length: 14 residues.

Worth noting for this clone: Other DNA sequences within the sample encode an identical CDR3. The V and J genes are TRBV9 and TRBJ2-1; 7 bases line up with TRBD2. The CDR3 covers 16 residues. Germline V gene lookup returns CDR1 SGDLS and CDR2 YYNGEE. J gave up 3 bases and V 0 bases, and 6 bases lay outside the gene matches. As DNA, the CDR3 is TGTGCCAGCAGCGTAGCTGTCGGGGGGATCTACAATGAGCAGTTCTTC. This translates into CASSVAVGGIYNEQFF.

This chain uses TRBV6-1 with TRBJ1-2; 8 nucleotides align to TRBD1. Germline V gene lookup returns CDR1 MNHNS and CDR2 SASEGT. V was clipped by 4 bases and J by 4 bases; unmatched bases: 14. The CDR3 has 17 amino acids. DNA for the CDR3: TGTGCCAGCAGTGCGACAGGGGTCCCAAGGGCCTCCTATGGCTACACCTTC. Amino acids: CASSATGVPRASYGYTF.

This clone was counted a single time. This chain links TRBV7-2 with TRBJ2-5, with TRBD2 as a possible D gene (6 bases). The germline CDR1 and CDR2 sequences are SGHTA and FQGNSA. V shed 2 bases and J shed 7 bases, with 8 bases lying between them. The CDR3 length is 12 residues. The CDR3 sequence: CASSLLGGTQYF. For the CDR3, the DNA is TGTGCCAGCAGCTTACTGGGGGGGACCCAGTACTTC.

The genes are TRBV6-5 and TRBJ2-5, with a weak D call TRBD2 (5 bases). Germline V gene sequence: CDR1 MNHEY, CDR2 SVGAGI. Between the trimmed V and J ends, which lost 7 bases and 4 bases, there was a span of 19 bases. This CDR3 spans 15 amino acids. The CDR3 is CASTPPGGVSETQYF. The CDR3 coding sequence is TGTGCCAGCACTCCCCCCGGAGGCGTCTCAGAGACCCAGTACTTC.

The chain recombines TRBV9 with TRBJ1-3; D gene unclear. The V gene lost 0 bases and the J gene lost 0 bases, with 10 bases spanning the gap. Per germline, CDR1 SGDLS and CDR2 YYNGEE. This CDR3 spans 16 amino acids. The CDR3 here is CASSVDLPGSGNTIYF. Written as DNA, the CDR3 is TGTGCCAGCAGCGTAGATCTCCCGGGCTCTGGAAACACCATATATTTT.

In DNA, the CDR3 is TGTGCCAGCAGTGAATATACGGGGACCGGGGAGCTGTTTTTT. Translated: CASSEYTGTGELFF. The rearrangement uses TRBV25-1 and TRBJ2-2, with D possibly TRBD2 on 5 matching bases. The CDR3 consists of 14 residues. Trimming removed 0 bases from V and 5 bases from J, with 7 bases in between. CDR1 MGHDK and CDR2 SYGVNS come from the germline V gene.

The CDR3 DNA reads TGCGCCAGCAGCCAGAGGGGACAATCCCTAAATTCACCCCTCCACTTT. Encoded protein: CASSQRGQSLNSPLHF. The chain has TRBV5-1 and TRBJ1-6; D might be TRBD1 (6 bases). V was cut by 4 bases and J by 7 bases, with 18 bases left in between. Germline CDR1 is SGHRS and CDR2 is YFSETQ. The CDR3 loop spans 16 amino acids.

Only a few counts were recorded for this clone. The J gene is TRBJ2-7, the V gene TRBV7-8; 10 bases align to TRBD2. There are 15 residues in the CDR3. Per germline, CDR1 SGHVS and CDR2 FQNEAQ. The ends lost 5 bases at V and 4 bases at J; junction bases unmatched: 8. The CDR3 nucleotides are TGTGCCAGCAGCCACGAGCGGGGGGGCCCGTACGAGCAGTACTTC. It encodes CASSHERGGPYEQYF. Based on the CDR3 plus reference TRBV7-8 and TRBJ2-7, the full variable domain is GAGVSQSPRYKVAKRGQDVALRCDPISGHVSLFWYQQALGQGPEFLTYFQNEAQLDKSGLPSDRFFAERPEGSVSTLKIQRTQQEDSAVYLCASSHERGGPYEQYFGPGTRLTVT.

The chain is built from TRBV27 and TRBJ2-5, with 7 nucleotides matching TRBD1. After removal of 4 bases from V and 3 bases from J, the junction contained 8 bases not matched to a gene. In germline, CDR1 is MNHEY, CDR2 SMNVEV (reference sequence). The CDR3 runs to 15 residues. The CDR3 DNA sequence: TGTGCCAGCAGTTCTACCTGGGACAGCAAAGAGACCCAGTACTTC. Translating gives CASSSTWDSKETQYF.

V and J are TRBV7-9 and TRBJ1-4; 7 positions agree with TRBD1. Germline CDR1 reads SEHNR; CDR2 reads FQNEAQ (reference sequence). After removal of 3 bases from V and 5 bases from J, the junction contained 6 bases not matched to a gene. This CDR3 is built from 15 residues. This chain's CDR3 is CASSFFSGGNEKLFF. Written as DNA, the CDR3 is TGTGCCAGCAGCTTCTTTTCAGGGGGAAATGAAAAACTGTTTTTT.

This clone was picked up one time. This chain connects TRBV7-6 to TRBJ2-3, with TRBD2 matching over 7 bases. CDR3 length: 15 residues. Germline CDR1 reads SGHVS; CDR2 reads FNYEAQ. The ends lost 2 bases at V and 4 bases at J; junction bases unmatched: 6. CDR3 residues: CASSLSRLAADTQYF. As DNA, the CDR3 is TGTGCCAGCAGCTTATCCAGACTAGCTGCAGATACGCAGTATTTT. The entire variable domain, with the rest obtained from reference TRBV7-6 and TRBJ2-3, is as follows: GAGVSQSPRYKVTKRGQDVALRCDPISGHVSLYWYRQALGQGPEFLTYFNYEAQQDKSGLPNDRFSAERPEGSISTLTIQRTEQRDSAMYRCASSLSRLAADTQYFGPGTRLTVL.

Notes on this clone: This CDR3 is also generated by other DNA sequences in the sample. The V call is TRBV24-1, the J call TRBJ2-2, with D possibly being TRBD1 (5 bases). The CDR3 loop spans 15 amino acids. Germline V gives CDR1 KGHDR, CDR2 SFDVKD. V lost 3 bases and J 4 bases, leaving 11 bases between the germline ends. CDR3 DNA sequence: TGTGCCACCAGTGATCTCAGGGTGAGCACCGGGGAGCTGTTTTTT. Translating gives CATSDLRVSTGELFF.

The chain is built from TRBV4-3 and TRBJ1-2, with D perhaps TRBD1 (6 bases). The germline V gene encodes CDR1 LGHNA and CDR2 YSLEER. CDR3 length: 16 residues. The ends were cut back, 4 bases at V and 6 bases at J, with 21 bases in the middle. The CDR3 coding sequence is TGCGCCAGCAGCCTCTCTTACAGGGAAAGCATCAATGGCTACACCTTC. It is translated as CASSLSYRESINGYTF.

This chain links TRBV19 with TRBJ1-5; D possibly corresponds to TRBD1 (6 bases). Per germline, CDR1 LNHDA and CDR2 SQIVND (reference sequence). Trimming stripped 3 bases from V and 4 bases from J, with 19 bases between. The CDR3 runs 17 residues. The CDR3 spells CASSIRGSFRGNQPQHF. In DNA form, the CDR3 reads TGTGCCAGTAGTATTAGGGGGTCGTTTAGGGGTAATCAGCCCCAGCATTTT.

This chain links TRBV19 with TRBJ1-2, with 7 bases lining up with TRBD1. With 6 bases clipped from V and 0 bases from J, the junction kept 4 bases outside the gene matches. There are 14 residues in the CDR3. Germline V gives CDR1 LNHDA, CDR2 SQIVND (reference sequence). The CDR3 protein is CASSDRVSNYGYTF. CDR3 DNA: TGTGCCAGTAGCGACAGGGTCTCTAACTATGGCTACACCTTC.

This clone was seen a single time. The gene calls are TRBV11-1 and TRBJ2-7, with 8 bases aligning to TRBD2. CDR3 length: 15 residues. The germline V gene has CDR1 SGHAT and CDR2 FQDESV (reference sequence). Trimming at V came to 3 bases and at J to 1 base, leaving 5 bases not matched to a gene. As DNA, the CDR3 is TGTGCCAGCAGCTTGGAGGCGGGGGGATCCTACGAGCAGTACTTC. Its protein product is CASSLEAGGSYEQYF.

CDR3 loop: CASTIVNQPQHF. DNA for the CDR3: TGTGCCAGCACCATAGTGAATCAGCCCCAGCATTTT. The chain carries TRBV28 and TRBJ1-5; D call uncertain. The germline V gene has CDR1 MDHEN and CDR2 SYDVKM. CDR3 length: 12 residues. Trimming took off 7 bases at V and 4 bases at J, with 8 bases between the two ends.

V and J are TRBV5-4 and TRBJ2-4; 7 bases agree with TRBD1. The germline CDR1 and CDR2 sequences are SGHNT and YYREEE (reference sequence). The CDR3 has 15 residues. V lost 1 base to trimming and J lost 7 bases; unmatched junction nucleotides: 8. In DNA form, the CDR3 reads TGTGCCAGCAGCTTGCTAGGGGGCCCCTTTAACATTCAGTACTTC. It codes for CASSLLGGPFNIQYF.

This rearrangement joins TRBV7-2 to TRBJ2-3; D remains ambiguous. V was pared by 8 bases and J by 0 bases, with 9 bases between. CDR1 and CDR2 from the germline V gene are SGHTA and FQGNSA. This CDR3 spans 13 amino acids. CDR3 protein: CASGGSSTDTQYF. The CDR3 DNA follows: TGTGCCAGCGGTGGCTCAAGCACAGATACGCAGTATTTT.

CDR3 in DNA: TGTGCCAGCTCTCCGACGACCACAGGGGTTCTCGTCAATGAGCAGTTCTTC. Encoded protein: CASSPTTTGVLVNEQFF. V is TRBV18 and J is TRBJ2-1; 7 bases are a match to TRBD1. This CDR3 is built from 17 residues. Germline-derived CDR1 and CDR2 are KGHSH and LQKENI. V shed 6 bases and J 6 bases; nucleotides not matched to a gene: 17.